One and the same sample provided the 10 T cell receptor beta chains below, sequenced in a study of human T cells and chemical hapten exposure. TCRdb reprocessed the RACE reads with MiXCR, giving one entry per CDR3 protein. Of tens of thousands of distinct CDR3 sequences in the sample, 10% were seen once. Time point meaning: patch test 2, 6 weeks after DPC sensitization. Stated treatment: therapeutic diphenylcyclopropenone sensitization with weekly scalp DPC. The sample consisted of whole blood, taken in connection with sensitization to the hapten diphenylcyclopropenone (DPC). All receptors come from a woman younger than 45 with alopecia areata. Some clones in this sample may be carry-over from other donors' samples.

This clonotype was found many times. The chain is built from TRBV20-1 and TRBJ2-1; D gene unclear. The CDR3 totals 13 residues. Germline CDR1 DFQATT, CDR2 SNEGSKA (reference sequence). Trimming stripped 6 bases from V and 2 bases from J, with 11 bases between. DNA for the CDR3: TGCAGTGCCCGGGCTGGACCCTACAATGAGCAGTTCTTC. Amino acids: CSARAGPYNEQFF.

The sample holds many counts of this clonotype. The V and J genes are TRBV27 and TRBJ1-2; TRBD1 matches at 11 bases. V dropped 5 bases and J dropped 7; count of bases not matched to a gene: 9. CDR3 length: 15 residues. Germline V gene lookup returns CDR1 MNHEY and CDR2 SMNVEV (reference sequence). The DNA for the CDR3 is TGTGCCAGCAGTATCGGACAGGGGGCGCCGGTTGGCTACACCTTC. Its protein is CASSIGQGAPVGYTF.

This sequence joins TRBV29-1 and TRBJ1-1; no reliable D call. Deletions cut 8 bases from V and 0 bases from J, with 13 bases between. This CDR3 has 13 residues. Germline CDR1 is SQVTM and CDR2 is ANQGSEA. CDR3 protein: CSCTLGMNTEAFF. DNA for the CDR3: TGCAGCTGTACCTTGGGGATGAACACTGAAGCTTTCTTT.

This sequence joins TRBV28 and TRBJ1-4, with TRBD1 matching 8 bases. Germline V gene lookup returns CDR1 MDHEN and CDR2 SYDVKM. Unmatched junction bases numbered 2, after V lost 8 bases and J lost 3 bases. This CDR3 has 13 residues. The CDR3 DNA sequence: TGTGCCAGCGGGGGACAGGCTAATGAAAAACTGTTTTTT. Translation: CASGGQANEKLFF.

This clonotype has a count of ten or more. DNA for the CDR3: TGTGCCAGCAGCCTAGCGGGACCCACAGATACGCAGTATTTT. As protein: CASSLAGPTDTQYF. The chain combines TRBV5-4 with TRBJ2-3, with 9 positions matching TRBD2. Germline trimming cut 4 bases from V and 2 bases from J; bases unmatched to any gene: 2. Germline CDR1 is SGHNT and CDR2 is YYREEE (reference sequence). This CDR3 comprises 14 residues.

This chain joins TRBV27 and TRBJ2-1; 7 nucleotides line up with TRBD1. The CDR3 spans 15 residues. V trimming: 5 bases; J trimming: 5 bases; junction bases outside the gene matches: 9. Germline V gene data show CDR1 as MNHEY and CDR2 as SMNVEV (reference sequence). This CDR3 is CASSPPGQPNNEQFF. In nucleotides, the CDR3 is TGTGCCAGCAGTCCACCGGGACAGCCTAACAATGAGCAGTTCTTC.

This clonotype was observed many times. The CDR3 region is CSVKRTSVTTDTQYF. The CDR3 coding sequence is TGCAGTGTTAAAAGGACTAGCGTGACCACAGATACGCAGTATTTT. The gene calls are TRBV20-1 and TRBJ2-3; 9 nucleotides line up with TRBD2. CDR1 is DFQATT, CDR2 SNEGSKA, per germline (reference sequence). After removal of 7 bases from V and 2 bases from J, the junction contained 10 bases not matched to a gene. CDR3 length equals 15 residues.

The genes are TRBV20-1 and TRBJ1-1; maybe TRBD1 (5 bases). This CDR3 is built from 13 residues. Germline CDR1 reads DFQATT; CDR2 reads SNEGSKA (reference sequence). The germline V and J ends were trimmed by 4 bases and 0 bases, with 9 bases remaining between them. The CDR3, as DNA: TGCAGTGCTATCGGGACGGTGAACACTGAAGCTTTCTTT. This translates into CSAIGTVNTEAFF.

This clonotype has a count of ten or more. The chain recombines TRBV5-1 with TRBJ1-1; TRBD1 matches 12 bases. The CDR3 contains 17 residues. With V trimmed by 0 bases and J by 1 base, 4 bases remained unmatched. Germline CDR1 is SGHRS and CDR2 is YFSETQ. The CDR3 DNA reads TGCGCCAGCAGCTTGGGGCGGGACAGGGGGCCGAACACTGAAGCTTTCTTT. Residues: CASSLGRDRGPNTEAFF.

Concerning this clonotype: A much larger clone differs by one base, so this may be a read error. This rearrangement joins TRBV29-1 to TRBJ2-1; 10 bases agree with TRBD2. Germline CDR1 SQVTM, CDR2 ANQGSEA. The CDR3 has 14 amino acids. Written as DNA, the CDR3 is TGCAGCGTTGCCCTAGCGGGAGAATACAATGTGCAGTTCTTC. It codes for CSVALAGEYNVQFF.